The T cell receptor beta chain under discussion was sequenced for a study of cytomegalovirus exposure and HLA in healthy donors. Findings and caveats of the study: The authors enumerated some 170 TCR beta chains as linked to cytomegalovirus.

Healthy bone marrow donors made up the donors. Nominally healthy donors were sampled, though unrecorded immune exposures were likely. About this clone itself: Its antigen is currently unknown.

The CDR3 sequence is 16 residues long. V lost 4 bases and J lost 5, with 19 bases in between. Looked up from germline, CDR1 is SGHTA and CDR2 is FQGNSA. Primers for the PCR totalled 60 Vbeta and 13 Jbeta. Here immunoSEQ multiplex PCR was the method, and the copy in TCRdb shows in-frame clones only, minus some. The data contain about 160,000 clones, more than 70% of them seen just once; the ten biggest clones take up roughly 6.3%. The sequence came from a male donor in good health and CMV-seropositive. The chain is built from TRBV7-2 and TRBJ2-3, with a weak D call TRBD2 (6 bases). The sequencing sample was made of PBMCs. This CDR3 is CASSSLAGMTGDTQYF. CDR3 DNA sequence: TGTGCCAGCAGCTCACTCGCGGGAATGACGGGAGATACGCAGTATTTT.